Sequencing of this T cell receptor beta chain was carried out in a study of T cell responses to AZD1222 COVID-19 vaccine. The study's findings and limits: Unmutated variant regions reportedly attract nearly half of all spike-specific TCRs. The study sampled repertoires only after the peak T cell response. Seropositive at baseline were only a handful of AZD1222 recipients.

The assay was immunoSEQ multiplex PCR, and TCRdb's table has in-frame clones only and misses some. Counted here are 150,000 to 200,000 clones, just over 90% occurring once; the ten biggest clones make up 3% to 3.5%. On this clone itself: The antigen is not known.

The CDR3 runs 10 residues. V lost 8 bases to trimming and J lost 1 base, with 1 base between them. Here the sequenced sample was peripheral blood, taken 28 days after the second AZD1222 dose. The sequence derives from an adult who received the AZD1222 COVID-19 vaccine. This chain joins TRBV12-3 or TRBV12-4 and TRBJ2-3; no definite D call. The CDR3 DNA reads as TGTGCCAGCGGCACAGATACGCAGTATTTT. This sequence encodes CASGTDTQYF.